Presented here are 31 T cell receptor beta chains from one specimen sequenced in a study of OX40 agonist ivuxolimab in advanced cancers. Some clones are missing from TCRdb's copy, which holds only in-frame ones; the method was immunoSEQ multiplex PCR. The sample yields under 95,000 clones, about 82% seen once. The source was CD4+ or CD8+ T cells sorted from blood, collected in a trial of the OX40 agonist ivuxolimab. These receptors all stem from an adult with an advanced solid tumor such as melanoma, head and neck, liver or kidney cancer.

This clone was counted only a few times. The CDR3 sequence: CASSLGTTSYGYTF. CDR3 DNA: TGTGCCAGCTCCCTGGGGACAACCTCCTATGGCTACACCTTC. The chain is built from TRBV14 and TRBJ1-2, with a possible D match to TRBD1 (6 bases). The length of the CDR3 is 14 residues. With 8 bases removed from V and 4 bases from J, the gap between germline ends came to 17 bases. Germline lookup yields CDR1 SGHDN and CDR2 FVKESK.

This clone came up a few times. This chain uses TRBV20-1 with TRBJ1-1, with D unclear. The CDR3 consists of 11 residues. The ends were cut back, 0 bases at V and 3 bases at J, with 2 bases in the middle. The V gene's germline CDR1 is DFQATT and CDR2 SNEGSKA (reference sequence). The CDR3 DNA sequence: TGCAGTGCTAGAGATGACACTGAAGCTTTCTTT. Its protein is CSARDDTEAFF.

J is TRBJ1-3 and V is TRBV6-5; TRBD1 agrees at 9 bases. The CDR3 extends over 16 amino acids. Germline CDR1 MNHEY, CDR2 SVGAGI. Losses at the gene ends were 2 bases for V and 4 bases for J; bases not matched to a gene: 6. CDR3 sequence: CASSYRTGDIGNTIYF. In nucleotides, the CDR3 is TGTGCCAGCAGTTACAGGACAGGGGATATCGGAAACACCATATATTTT.

The chain couples TRBV19 to TRBJ2-7; D perhaps matches TRBD2 (5 bases). The CDR3 runs to 14 residues. CDR1 and CDR2 from the germline V gene are LNHDA and SQIVND (reference sequence). The V end was cut by 5 bases, the J end by 2 bases, with 13 bases between. The CDR3, as DNA: TGTGCCAGTAGTCCCGAGGGCCGAACCTACGAGCAGTACTTC. Its protein is CASSPEGRTYEQYF.

The chain employs TRBV29-1 and TRBJ2-1, with 7 bases fitting TRBD2. This CDR3 spans 13 amino acids. J was trimmed by 1 base and V by 7 bases; bases with no gene match: 4. Germline V gene data show CDR1 as SQVTM and CDR2 as ANQGSEA. CDR3: CSGASGSYNEQFF. DNA of the CDR3: TGCAGCGGGGCTAGCGGTTCCTACAATGAGCAGTTCTTC.

This chain uses TRBV7-9 with TRBJ1-2; D not certain. V was shortened by 2 bases and J by 4 bases, with 8 bases between the two germline ends. The germline V gene encodes CDR1 SEHNR and CDR2 FQNEAQ (reference sequence). The CDR3 totals 13 residues. This CDR3 is CASSLTAPYGYTF. The CDR3 bases are TGTGCCAGCAGCTTAACAGCCCCCTATGGCTACACCTTC.

V usage is TRBV4-3 and J usage is TRBJ2-3; no definite D call. Germline V CDR1 and CDR2: LGHNA, YSLEER. With 2 bases removed from V and 8 bases from J, the gap between germline ends came to 8 bases. The CDR3 is made up of 12 amino acids. Written as DNA, the CDR3 is TGCGCCAGCAGCCAAAGTCTAGGTACGCAGTATTTT. Encoded protein: CASSQSLGTQYF.

V is TRBV7-9 and J is TRBJ1-5; 8 nucleotides line up with TRBD1. There are 17 residues in the CDR3. Germline V CDR1 and CDR2: SEHNR, FQNEAQ (reference sequence). V lost 1 base, J lost 1 base, and 6 bases stayed unmatched. CDR3 sequence: CASSLGLGQGSNQPQHF. CDR3 in DNA: TGTGCCAGCAGCTTAGGTCTAGGACAGGGAAGCAATCAGCCCCAGCATTTT.

V gene TRBV29-1 combines with J gene TRBJ2-7; TRBD2 matches 11 bases. The CDR3 spans 14 residues. Germline V gene lookup returns CDR1 SQVTM and CDR2 ANQGSEA. The trim removed 7 bases at V and 6 bases at J, leaving 11 bases unmatched. The CDR3 is CSATSGSASIEQYF. In DNA form, the CDR3 reads TGCAGCGCAACTAGCGGGAGTGCATCTATCGAGCAGTACTTC.

The chain combines TRBV15 with TRBJ1-5; tentative D call: TRBD1 (5 bases). V lost 0 bases and J 4 bases, leaving 10 bases between the germline ends. The CDR3 length is 15 residues. Germline V gene sequence: CDR1 LNHNV, CDR2 YYDKDF (reference sequence). The CDR3 reads CATSRDQGKNQPQHF. Written as DNA, the CDR3 is TGTGCCACCAGCAGAGACCAGGGTAAAAATCAGCCCCAGCATTTT.

The CDR3 DNA reads TGTGCCAGCAGCTACCGACTAGCGGGAGAGTTTTCCTACAATGAGCAGTTCTTC. Translation gives CASSYRLAGEFSYNEQFF. The V gene is TRBV7-8, the J gene TRBJ2-1, with 12 nucleotides matching TRBD2. This CDR3 spans 18 amino acids. V lost 4 bases and J lost 1; bases outside the gene matches: 8. Per the germline V gene, CDR1 is SGHVS and CDR2 is FQNEAQ.

V is TRBV2 and J is TRBJ1-3; weak D call: TRBD1 (5 bases). The V and J ends lost 1 base and 3 bases respectively, with 10 bases between them. The CDR3 loop spans 15 amino acids. CDR1 and CDR2 (germline): SNHLY, FYNNEI. The DNA for the CDR3 is TGTGCCAGCAGTGAAGATGGGGGACGTGGAAACACCATATATTTT. It is translated as CASSEDGGRGNTIYF.

The rearrangement joins TRBV11-2 to TRBJ1-1; TRBD1 matches 7 bases. The V and J ends lost 3 bases and 5 bases, in that order; junction bases with no gene match: 9. Germline assignment: CDR1 SGHAT and CDR2 FQNNGV. This CDR3 is 15 amino acids long. CDR3 in amino acids: CASSFRYRGRTEAFF. CDR3 sequence (DNA): TGTGCCAGCAGCTTCAGGTACAGGGGCAGAACTGAAGCTTTCTTT.

This rearrangement joins TRBV19 to TRBJ1-1, with D possibly being TRBD1 (5 bases). V was clipped by 5 bases and J by 1 base, with 14 bases between them. Germline assignment: CDR1 LNHDA and CDR2 SQIVND (reference sequence). This CDR3 region has 15 residues. CDR3 residues: CASSSPLRGNTEAFF. CDR3 in DNA: TGTGCCAGTAGTTCCCCTCTAAGGGGGAACACTGAAGCTTTCTTT.

The chain carries TRBV7-3 and TRBJ1-1, with D unresolved. V was clipped by 5 bases and J by 1 base, with 14 bases between them. Germline CDR1 is SGHTA and CDR2 is FQGTGA. The CDR3 consists of 15 residues. CDR3 nucleotide sequence: TGTGCCAGCAGCCTCTCCGGAACAAGGAACACTGAAGCTTTCTTT. This gives the protein CASSLSGTRNTEAFF.

CDR3 in DNA: TGTGCCTGGAATACAGGGGGATTGGATGGCTACACCTTC. Translating gives CAWNTGGLDGYTF. J is TRBJ1-2 and V is TRBV30; 8 nucleotides line up with TRBD1. V lost 4 bases and J lost 6; bases outside the gene matches: 7. In germline, CDR1 is GTSNPN, CDR2 SVGIG (reference sequence). CDR3 length: 13 residues. Together with reference TRBV30 and TRBJ1-2, the CDR3 gives the full variable domain: SQTIHQWPATLVQPVGSPLSLECTVEGTSNPNLYWYRQAAGRGLQLLFYSVGIGQISSEVPQNLSASRPQDRQFILSSKKLLLSDSGFYLCAWNTGGLDGYTFGSGTRLTVV.

V and J are TRBV11-1 and TRBJ2-1; 9 bases agree with TRBD2. In germline, CDR1 is SGHAT, CDR2 FQDESV (reference sequence). V dropped 7 bases and J dropped 0; count of bases not matched to a gene: 1. The CDR3 runs 14 residues. The CDR3 DNA is TGTGCCAGCAATAGCGGGAGCTCCTACAATGAGCAGTTCTTC. Translated, it gives CASNSGSSYNEQFF.

The V gene is TRBV30, the J gene TRBJ1-5; perhaps TRBD1 as D (5 bases). CDR3 length: 13 amino acids. Trimming shortened V by 4 bases and J by 7 bases, and 14 bases separated the two germline ends. Germline values: CDR1 GTSNPN, CDR2 SVGIG (reference sequence). CDR3: CAWNRGEAQPQHF. CDR3 coding DNA: TGTGCCTGGAACCGGGGGGAGGCCCAGCCCCAGCATTTT. Supplemented by reference TRBV30 and TRBJ1-5, the full variable domain reads SQTIHQWPATLVQPVGSPLSLECTVEGTSNPNLYWYRQAAGRGLQLLFYSVGIGQISSEVPQNLSASRPQDRQFILSSKKLLLSDSGFYLCAWNRGEAQPQHFGDGTRLSIL.

This clone was picked up one time. CDR3 DNA sequence: TGCAGCGCCCGATTAACTAGCGGAGGTACCGGGGAGCTGTTTTTT. Residues: CSARLTSGGTGELFF. The chain employs TRBV29-1 and TRBJ2-2, with 8 bases matching TRBD2. CDR3 length equals 15 residues. V lost 7 bases to trimming and J lost 5 bases; unmatched junction nucleotides: 12. Germline CDR1 reads SQVTM; CDR2 reads ANQGSEA.

The V call is TRBV9, the J call TRBJ1-6; D uncertain. The ends were cut back, 4 bases at V and 0 bases at J, with 11 bases in the middle. CDR1 is SGDLS, CDR2 YYNGEE, per germline. The CDR3 covers 16 residues. The DNA of the CDR3 is TGTGCCAGCAGCCCTCGGACGGCCTCCTATAATTCACCCCTCCACTTT. It specifies CASSPRTASYNSPLHF. Full variable domain (remainder filled in from reference TRBV9 and TRBJ1-6): DSGVTQTPKHLITATGQRVTLRCSPRSGDLSVYWYQQSLDQGLQFLIQYYNGEERAKGNILERFSAQQFPDLHSELNLSSLELGDSALYFCASSPRTASYNSPLHFGNGTRLTVT.

This clone was seen only a few times. V gene TRBV18 combines with J gene TRBJ1-1, with D unclear. The germline V gene has CDR1 KGHSH and CDR2 LQKENI. Trimming stripped 5 bases from V and 5 bases from J, with 12 bases between. The CDR3 spans 13 residues. CDR3 sequence reads: CASSSLPETEAFF. CDR3 sequence (DNA): TGTGCCAGCTCAAGCTTACCGGAAACTGAAGCTTTCTTT.

This clone was seen just once. J is TRBJ2-7 and V is TRBV19, with 8 bases identical to TRBD1. V dropped 2 bases and J dropped 5; count of bases not matched to a gene: 5. This CDR3 has 14 residues. Germline V gives CDR1 LNHDA, CDR2 SQIVND (reference sequence). The CDR3 is CASSIQGARDEQYF. For the CDR3, the DNA is TGTGCCAGTAGTATACAGGGGGCGCGGGACGAGCAGTACTTC.

The CDR3, as DNA: TGTGCCAGCAGGAGAGGGGGAAGTGTCGGAACTGAAGCTTTCTTT. The encoded protein is CASRRGGSVGTEAFF. The chain carries TRBV6-5 and TRBJ1-1, with a possible D match to TRBD1 (6 bases). With 6 bases removed from V and 5 bases from J, the gap between germline ends came to 19 bases. CDR1 and CDR2 from the germline V gene are MNHEY and SVGAGI. The CDR3 consists of 15 residues.

V and J are TRBV5-1 and TRBJ2-3; D is possibly TRBD2 (5 bases). CDR1 is SGHRS and CDR2 is YFSETQ in the germline V gene. The CDR3 contains 15 residues. Trimming shortened V by 4 bases and J by 0 bases, and 12 bases separated the two germline ends. DNA of the CDR3: TGCGCCAGCAGCCATGCTAGCAGCAGCACAGATACGCAGTATTTT. Translated: CASSHASSSTDTQYF.

J is TRBJ2-5 and V is TRBV5-8, with TRBD2 identical over 7 bases. Germline CDR1 and CDR2: SGHTS and YDEGEE. This CDR3 has 17 residues. The junction had 16 bases not matched to a gene; V was cut back by 3 bases and J by 5 bases. The CDR3: CASSSLGGRRGGETQYF. The CDR3 nucleotides are TGTGCCAGCAGCTCGCTGGGCGGGAGAAGAGGTGGTGAGACCCAGTACTTC.

This clone appeared a few times. The V and J genes are TRBV12-5 and TRBJ2-1; D gene uncertain. The V gene lost 6 bases and the J gene lost 6 bases, with 9 bases spanning the gap. The CDR3 length is 12 residues. Germline loops: CDR1 LGHNT, CDR2 FRNRAP. The CDR3 sequence is CASGGGINEQFF. The CDR3 nucleotides read TGTGCTAGTGGAGGTGGAATCAATGAGCAGTTCTTC.

The chain uses TRBV27 and TRBJ1-4; D perhaps matches TRBD1 (5 bases). This CDR3 comprises 13 residues. V lost 2 bases, J lost 7 bases, and 8 bases lay in between. Germline V gene sequence: CDR1 MNHEY, CDR2 SMNVEV (reference sequence). For the CDR3, the DNA is TGTGCCAGCAGTTTAGGCAGGGCTGAAAAACTGTTTTTT. Its translation is CASSLGRAEKLFF.

The chain combines TRBV2 with TRBJ1-5; D unclear. The length of the CDR3 is 13 residues. Germline CDR1 and CDR2: SNHLY and FYNNEI. With 2 bases removed from V and 3 bases from J, the gap between germline ends came to 5 bases. The chain's CDR3 is CASSEKFNQPQHF. In DNA form, the CDR3 reads TGTGCCAGCAGTGAAAAGTTCAATCAGCCCCAGCATTTT.

The chain combines TRBV27 with TRBJ1-5; 11 nucleotides match TRBD1. This CDR3 is 15 amino acids long. Unmatched junction bases numbered 1, after V lost 2 bases and J lost 4 bases. Germline CDR1 and CDR2: MNHEY and SMNVEV (reference sequence). CDR3 residues: CASSLGQGANQPQHF. The DNA of the CDR3 is TGTGCCAGCAGTTTAGGACAGGGGGCTAATCAGCCCCAGCATTTT.

This clone was seen a handful of times. This sequence joins TRBV30 and TRBJ1-6; D gene ambiguous. V gave up 2 bases and J gave up 7 bases, with 6 bases separating them. The germline V gene encodes CDR1 GTSNPN and CDR2 SVGIG (reference sequence). This CDR3 spans 12 amino acids. CDR3 nucleotide sequence: TGTGCCTGGAGTCCAAGGAATTCACCCCTCCACTTT. This sequence encodes CAWSPRNSPLHF.

CDR3 DNA sequence: TGTGCCAGCAGGGTTCGATACACAGATACGCAGTATTTT. Translated: CASRVRYTDTQYF. The chain recombines TRBV6-1 with TRBJ2-3; D is uncertain. The CDR3 is 13 amino acids. Germline values: CDR1 MNHNS, CDR2 SASEGT. V lost 6 bases and J 2 bases, leaving 9 bases between the germline ends.